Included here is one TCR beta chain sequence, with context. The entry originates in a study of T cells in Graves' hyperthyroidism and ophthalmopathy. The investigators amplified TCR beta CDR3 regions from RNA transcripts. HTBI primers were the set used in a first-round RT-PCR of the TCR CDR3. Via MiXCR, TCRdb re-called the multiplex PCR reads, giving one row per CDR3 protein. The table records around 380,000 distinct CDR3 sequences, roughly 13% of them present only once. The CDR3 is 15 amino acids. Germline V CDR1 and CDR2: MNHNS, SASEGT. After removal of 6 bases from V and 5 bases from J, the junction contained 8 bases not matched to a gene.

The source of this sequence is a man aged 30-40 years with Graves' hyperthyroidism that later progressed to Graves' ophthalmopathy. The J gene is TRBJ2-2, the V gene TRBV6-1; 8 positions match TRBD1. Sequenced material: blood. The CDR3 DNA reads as TGTGCCAGCAGATTCGACAGGGGAGATACCGGGGAGCTGTTTTTT. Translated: CASRFDRGDTGELFF.